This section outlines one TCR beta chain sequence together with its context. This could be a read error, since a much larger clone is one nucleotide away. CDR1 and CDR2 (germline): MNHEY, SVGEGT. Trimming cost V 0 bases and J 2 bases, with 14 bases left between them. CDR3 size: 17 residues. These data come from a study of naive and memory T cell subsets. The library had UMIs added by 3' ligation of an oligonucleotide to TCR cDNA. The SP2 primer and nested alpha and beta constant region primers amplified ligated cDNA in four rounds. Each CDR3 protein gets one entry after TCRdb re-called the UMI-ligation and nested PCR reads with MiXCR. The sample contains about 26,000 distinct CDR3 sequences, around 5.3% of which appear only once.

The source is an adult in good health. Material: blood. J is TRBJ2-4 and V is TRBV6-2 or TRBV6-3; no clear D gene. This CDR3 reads CASSYSKWRLTKNIQYF. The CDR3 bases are TGTGCCAGCAGTTACTCGAAATGGAGATTAACCAAAAACATTCAGTACTTC.